The 24 T cell receptor beta chains below were found in one sample sequenced in a study of blood T cell repertoires in COVID-19. TCRdb's copy holds only in-frame clones and misses some; the assay was immunoSEQ multiplex PCR. The sample contains about 380,000 clones, around 84% of which appear only once. The specimen sequenced was peripheral blood. The receptor source for this set is a human donor with acute or convalescent COVID-19. The donor label of this sample is uncertain.

The chain is built from TRBV19 and TRBJ2-3, with a possible D match to TRBD2 (5 bases). Trimming removed 6 bases at V and 3 bases at J, with 16 bases between. This CDR3 is 15 amino acids long. From germline, CDR1 is LNHDA and CDR2 SQIVND (reference sequence). The CDR3 sequence is CASRLRGGKTDTQYF. As DNA, the CDR3 is TGTGCCAGTAGGTTACGGGGTGGGAAGACAGATACGCAGTATTTT.

The chain has TRBV13 and TRBJ1-2, with D possibly being TRBD1 (5 bases). This CDR3 has 15 amino acids. V was clipped by 2 bases and J by 8 bases, with 18 bases between them. Germline V CDR1 and CDR2: PRHDT, FYEKMQ (reference sequence). DNA of the CDR3: TGTGCCAGCAGCTTAAGGGGAGGGGAACCCTCGGGCTACACCTTC. Translated: CASSLRGGEPSGYTF.

The chain combines TRBV4-2 with TRBJ1-1; no reliable D call. Germline V CDR1 and CDR2: LGHNA, YNFKEQ. V dropped 4 bases and J dropped 2 bases, with 11 bases sitting between them. The CDR3 loop spans 14 amino acids. CDR3 region: CASSLRVENTEAFF. CDR3 in DNA: TGTGCCAGCAGCCTCCGGGTGGAAAACACTGAAGCTTTCTTT.

This rearrangement joins TRBV29-1 to TRBJ1-5; possibly TRBD1 for D (5 bases). Per germline, CDR1 SQVTM and CDR2 ANQGSEA. The CDR3 runs 13 residues. V lost 7 bases and J 8 bases, leaving 18 bases between the germline ends. The CDR3 here is CSAGMGGREPQHF. CDR3 nucleotides: TGCAGCGCCGGGATGGGGGGGAGAGAGCCCCAGCATTTT.

The genes are TRBV30 and TRBJ2-5, with a tentative D call TRBD2 (6 bases). In germline, CDR1 is GTSNPN, CDR2 SVGIG (reference sequence). The CDR3 length is 14 residues. Trimming removed 1 base at V and 7 bases at J, with 16 bases between. This CDR3 is CAWSAGTLRGTQYF. In nucleotides, the CDR3 is TGTGCCTGGAGTGCGGGGACTCTCCGGGGGACCCAGTACTTC.

The gene calls are TRBV11-2 and TRBJ1-2; no reliable D call. Between the trimmed V and J ends, which lost 3 bases and 0 bases, there was a span of 8 bases. The CDR3 runs to 14 residues. Germline V CDR1 and CDR2: SGHAT, FQNNGV. CDR3 amino acids: CASSFRVSNYGYTF. CDR3 DNA sequence: TGTGCCAGCAGCTTTCGAGTGTCTAACTATGGCTACACCTTC.

The chain has TRBV2 and TRBJ2-6; D perhaps matches TRBD1 (5 bases). The CDR3 spans 16 residues. Germline V gene data show CDR1 as SNHLY and CDR2 as FYNNEI. Trimming pared 6 bases from V and 0 bases from J, leaving 12 bases between. The DNA for the CDR3 is TGTGCCAGCAGAAGGTCCACAGGCTCTGGGGCCAACGTCCTGACTTTC. The encoded protein is CASRRSTGSGANVLTF.

V and J are TRBV5-1 and TRBJ2-5, with D tentatively TRBD2 (6 bases). Trimming removed 4 bases at V and 5 bases at J, with 24 bases between. Germline assignment: CDR1 SGHRS and CDR2 YFSETQ. The CDR3 has 17 residues. The CDR3 region is CASSRGGPVGFRETQYF. The DNA of the CDR3 is TGCGCCAGCAGCCGTGGAGGGCCGGTGGGCTTTAGGGAGACCCAGTACTTC.

This chain joins TRBV30 and TRBJ2-2; TRBD1 matches 7 bases. CDR3 length: 18 residues. The germline V gene has CDR1 GTSNPN and CDR2 SVGIG (reference sequence). After removal of 5 bases from V and 1 base from J, the junction contained 16 bases not matched to a gene. In DNA, the CDR3 is TGTGCCTGGGGCCCACTCCGGGACAGATTTCTGAACACCGGGGAGCTGTTTTTT. Protein: CAWGPLRDRFLNTGELFF.

J is TRBJ1-5 and V is TRBV19, with unresolved D. Germline V CDR1 and CDR2: LNHDA, SQIVND (reference sequence). The V and J ends lost 3 bases and 1 base respectively, with 7 bases between them. The CDR3 totals 14 residues. The CDR3 DNA sequence: TGTGCCAGTAGTATCGCGGCGAGCAATCAGCCCCAGCATTTT. It encodes CASSIAASNQPQHF.

V gene TRBV2 combines with J gene TRBJ1-2, with D tentatively TRBD1 (5 bases). The ends were cut back, 4 bases at V and 4 bases at J, with 13 bases in the middle. This CDR3 comprises 14 residues. CDR1 and CDR2 from the germline V gene are SNHLY and FYNNEI. CDR3 DNA sequence: TGTGCCAGCAGTGTAAGTGGCCAGGGCTATGGCTACACCTTC. It translates to CASSVSGQGYGYTF.

CDR3 loop: CASSFNRQETQYF. CDR3 sequence (DNA): TGTGCCAGCAGTTTTAACAGACAAGAGACCCAGTACTTC. The chain employs TRBV12-3 or TRBV12-4 and TRBJ2-5; D gene uncertain. V lost 3 bases, J lost 2 bases, and 7 bases lay in between. The CDR3 spans 13 residues.

The V call is TRBV10-3, the J call TRBJ2-7, with D maybe TRBD1 (5 bases). The CDR3 has 11 residues. Germline-derived CDR1 and CDR2 are ENHRY and SYGVKD. The ends were cut back, 3 bases at V and 6 bases at J, with 6 bases in the middle. CDR3 sequence reads: CAISDRAEQYF. In DNA, the CDR3 is TGTGCCATCAGTGACAGGGCCGAGCAGTACTTC.

The V gene is TRBV27, the J gene TRBJ2-1; 12 positions match TRBD2. CDR1 and CDR2 (germline): MNHEY, SMNVEV (reference sequence). Germline trimming cut 5 bases from V and 7 bases from J; bases unmatched to any gene: 12. The CDR3 totals 17 residues. The CDR3 spells CASSPRTSGAPGNEQFF. CDR3 DNA sequence: TGTGCCAGCAGTCCCCGGACTAGCGGGGCCCCTGGGAATGAGCAGTTCTTC.

The chain combines TRBV5-4 with TRBJ1-2; 7 nucleotides agree with TRBD1. CDR1 SGHNT and CDR2 YYREEE come from the germline V gene (reference sequence). The length of the CDR3 is 13 residues. Trimming took 4 bases from V and 5 from J; bases not matched to a gene: 5. In nucleotides, the CDR3 is TGTGCCAGCAGCGCGTCGACAGGGTATGGCTACACCTTC. Translation: CASSASTGYGYTF.

The CDR3 DNA sequence: TGTGCCATTGGGGTAGGGGAGGGGCCCGCTTTCTTT. This translates into CAIGVGEGPAFF. This chain uses TRBV10-3 with TRBJ1-1, with D possibly matching TRBD1 (5 bases). The length of the CDR3 is 12 residues. Deletions cut 9 bases from V and 11 bases from J, with 19 bases between. Germline V gene lookup returns CDR1 ENHRY and CDR2 SYGVKD.

The genes are TRBV12-3 or TRBV12-4 and TRBJ1-1, with a weak D call TRBD1 (5 bases). This CDR3 comprises 13 residues. Trimming took 1 base from V and 10 from J, leaving 13 bases between them. In DNA, the CDR3 is TGTGCCAGCAGTTTAGTTGCGGGGCCGGCAGCTTTCTTT. Its protein is CASSLVAGPAAFF.

The chain employs TRBV7-8 and TRBJ1-1; tentative D call: TRBD1 (6 bases). The germline V gene has CDR1 SGHVS and CDR2 FQNEAQ. Trimming removed 6 bases at V and 1 base at J, with 12 bases between. The CDR3 is 14 amino acids. This CDR3 reads CASSTGTTNTEAFF. CDR3 DNA: TGTGCCAGCAGTACCGGGACAACGAACACTGAAGCTTTCTTT.

The chain links TRBV2 to TRBJ1-3; tentative D call: TRBD1 (5 bases). With 9 bases removed from V and 3 bases from J, the gap between germline ends came to 18 bases. Germline V gene data show CDR1 as SNHLY and CDR2 as FYNNEI. The CDR3 has 15 amino acids. This CDR3 reads CASIRRGAVGNTIYF. Written as DNA, the CDR3 is TGTGCCAGTATCAGAAGGGGCGCGGTTGGAAACACCATATATTTT.

This chain uses TRBV27 with TRBJ2-3; TRBD2 agrees at 14 bases. Germline trimming cut 8 bases from V and 6 bases from J; bases unmatched to any gene: 1. The CDR3 runs to 13 residues. Germline values: CDR1 MNHEY, CDR2 SMNVEV (reference sequence). The CDR3 here is CASWTSGRDTQYF. CDR3 coding DNA: TGTGCCAGCTGGACTAGCGGGAGGGATACGCAGTATTTT.

The sample holds one count of this clone. V usage is TRBV7-2 and J usage is TRBJ1-2, with TRBD1 matching over 7 bases. The germline CDR1 and CDR2 sequences are SGHTA and FQGNSA. Trimming cost V 5 bases and J 8 bases; bases outside gene matches: 17. This CDR3 spans 16 amino acids. CDR3 amino acids: CASSPSRATGARGYTF. As DNA, the CDR3 is TGTGCCAGCAGCCCATCTCGGGCAACAGGGGCTCGAGGCTACACCTTC. Filled out from reference TRBV7-2 and TRBJ1-2, the complete variable domain reads GAGVSQSPSNKVTEKGKDVELRCDPISGHTALYWYRQSLGQGLEFLIYFQGNSAPDKSGLPSDRFSAERTGGSVSTLTIQRTQQEDSAVYLCASSPSRATGARGYTFGSGTRLTVV.

The V and J genes are TRBV7-9 and TRBJ1-1; D perhaps matches TRBD1 (6 bases). Germline V gene data show CDR1 as SEHNR and CDR2 as FQNEAQ (reference sequence). The CDR3 sequence is 17 residues long. V was trimmed by 5 bases and J by 0 bases, leaving 19 bases between them. The CDR3 region has the DNA TGTGCCAGCAGCCCGACAGATGTAGGGGGAATGAACACTGAAGCTTTCTTT. Translated: CASSPTDVGGMNTEAFF. The complete variable domain, with remaining parts taken from reference TRBV7-9 and TRBJ1-1, reads DTGVSQNPRHKITKRGQNVTFRCDPISEHNRLYWYRQTLGQGPEFLTYFQNEAQLEKSRLLSDRFSAERPKGSFSTLEIQRTEQGDSAMYLCASSPTDVGGMNTEAFFGQGTRLTVV.

The rearrangement links TRBV19 to TRBJ2-7; possible D gene TRBD2, 6 bases. V was trimmed by 3 bases and J by 4 bases, leaving 10 bases between them. This CDR3 region has 13 residues. The germline V gene encodes CDR1 LNHDA and CDR2 SQIVND (reference sequence). CDR3 nucleotides: TGTGCCAGTAGTATTTTGGGAGGTTACGAGCAGTACTTC. Translated: CASSILGGYEQYF.

This rearrangement joins TRBV29-1 to TRBJ1-2, with D hard to call. Germline V lookup: CDR1 SQVTM, CDR2 ANQGSEA. V was clipped by 3 bases and J by 6 bases, with 14 bases between them. This CDR3 contains 13 residues. The CDR3 DNA is TGCAGCGTTGATTCGGGGAATGGAGATGGCTACACCTTC. It specifies CSVDSGNGDGYTF.